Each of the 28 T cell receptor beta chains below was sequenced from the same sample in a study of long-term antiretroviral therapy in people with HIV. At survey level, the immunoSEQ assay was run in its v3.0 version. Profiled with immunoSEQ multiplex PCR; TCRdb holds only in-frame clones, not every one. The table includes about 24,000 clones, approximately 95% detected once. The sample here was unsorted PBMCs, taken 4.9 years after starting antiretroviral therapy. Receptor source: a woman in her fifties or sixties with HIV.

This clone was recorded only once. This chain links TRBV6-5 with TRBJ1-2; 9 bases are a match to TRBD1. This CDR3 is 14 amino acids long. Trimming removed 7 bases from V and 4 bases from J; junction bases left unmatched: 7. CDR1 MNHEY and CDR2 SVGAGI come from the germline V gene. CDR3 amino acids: CASNPGQGSYGYTF. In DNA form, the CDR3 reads TGTGCCAGCAACCCGGGACAGGGATCCTATGGCTACACCTTC.

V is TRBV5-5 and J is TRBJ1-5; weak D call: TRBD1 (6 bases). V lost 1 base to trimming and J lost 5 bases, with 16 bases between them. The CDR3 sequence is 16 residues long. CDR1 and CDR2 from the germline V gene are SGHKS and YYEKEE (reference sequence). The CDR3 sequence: CASSLSDSGIYQPQHF. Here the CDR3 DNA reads TGTGCCAGCAGCTTGTCGGACAGCGGGATTTATCAGCCCCAGCATTTT.

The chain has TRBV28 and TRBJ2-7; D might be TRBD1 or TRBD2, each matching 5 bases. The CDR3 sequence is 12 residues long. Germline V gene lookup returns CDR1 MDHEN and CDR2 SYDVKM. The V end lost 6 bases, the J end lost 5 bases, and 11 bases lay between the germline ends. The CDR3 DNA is TGTGCCAGCAGCTCGGGGACGGACGAGCAGTACTTC. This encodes CASSSGTDEQYF.

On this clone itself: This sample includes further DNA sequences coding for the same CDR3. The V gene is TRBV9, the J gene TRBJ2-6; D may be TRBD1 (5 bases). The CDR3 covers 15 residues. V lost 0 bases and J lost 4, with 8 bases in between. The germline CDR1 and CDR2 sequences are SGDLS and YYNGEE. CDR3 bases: TGTGCCAGCAGCGTAGGGGGCTCAGGGGCCAACGTCCTGACTTTC. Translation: CASSVGGSGANVLTF.

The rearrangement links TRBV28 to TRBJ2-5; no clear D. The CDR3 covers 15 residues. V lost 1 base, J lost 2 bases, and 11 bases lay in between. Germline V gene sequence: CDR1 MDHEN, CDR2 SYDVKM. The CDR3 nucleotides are TGTGCCAGCAGTTTATTCGGGCAGTCGCAAGAGACCCAGTACTTC. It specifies CASSLFGQSQETQYF.

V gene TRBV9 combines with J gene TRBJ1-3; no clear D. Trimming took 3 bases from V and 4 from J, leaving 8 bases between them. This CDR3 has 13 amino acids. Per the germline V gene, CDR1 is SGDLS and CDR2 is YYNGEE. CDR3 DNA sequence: TGTGCCAGCAGCGCCCCATTGGGAAACACCATATATTTT. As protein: CASSAPLGNTIYF.

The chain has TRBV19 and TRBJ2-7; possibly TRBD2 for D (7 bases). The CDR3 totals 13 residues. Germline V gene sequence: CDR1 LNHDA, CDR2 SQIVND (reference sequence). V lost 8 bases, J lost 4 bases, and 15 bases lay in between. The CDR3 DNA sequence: TGTGCCAGTGGCCTCGGGGGGCGTTACGAGCAGTACTTC. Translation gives CASGLGGRYEQYF.

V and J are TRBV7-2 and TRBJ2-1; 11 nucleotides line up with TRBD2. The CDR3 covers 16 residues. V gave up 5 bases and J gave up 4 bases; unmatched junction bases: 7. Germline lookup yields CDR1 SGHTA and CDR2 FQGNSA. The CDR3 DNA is TGTGCCAGCAGCGTGTGGGGACTAGCGGAATACAATGAGCAGTTCTTC. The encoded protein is CASSVWGLAEYNEQFF.

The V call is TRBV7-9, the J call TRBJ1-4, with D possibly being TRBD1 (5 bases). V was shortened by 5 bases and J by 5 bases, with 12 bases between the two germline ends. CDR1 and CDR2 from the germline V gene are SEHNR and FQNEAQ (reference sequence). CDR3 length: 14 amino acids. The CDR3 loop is CASSRGRDNEKLFF. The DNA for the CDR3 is TGTGCCAGCAGCAGGGGAAGGGACAATGAAAAACTGTTTTTT.

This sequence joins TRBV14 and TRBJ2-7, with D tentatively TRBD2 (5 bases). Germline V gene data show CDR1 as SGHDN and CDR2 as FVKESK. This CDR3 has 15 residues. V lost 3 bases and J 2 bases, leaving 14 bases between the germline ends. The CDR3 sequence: CASSHRGASPYEQYF. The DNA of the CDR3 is TGTGCCAGCAGCCATCGGGGAGCCAGCCCCTACGAGCAGTACTTC.

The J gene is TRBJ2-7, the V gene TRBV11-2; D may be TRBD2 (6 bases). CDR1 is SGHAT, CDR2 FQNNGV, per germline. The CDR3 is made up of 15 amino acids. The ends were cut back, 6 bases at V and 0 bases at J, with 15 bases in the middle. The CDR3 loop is CASSYRRDSSYEQYF. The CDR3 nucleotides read TGTGCCAGCAGTTATCGCCGGGACTCCTCCTACGAGCAGTACTTC.

The chain's CDR3 is CASSLGRFNEQFF. Written as DNA, the CDR3 is TGTGCCAGCAGCTTGGGGAGGTTCAATGAGCAGTTCTTC. This sequence joins TRBV5-6 and TRBJ2-1; D is possibly TRBD2 (5 bases). In germline, CDR1 is SGHDT, CDR2 YYEEEE. V shed 0 bases and J shed 6 bases, with 7 bases lying between them. This CDR3 region has 13 residues.

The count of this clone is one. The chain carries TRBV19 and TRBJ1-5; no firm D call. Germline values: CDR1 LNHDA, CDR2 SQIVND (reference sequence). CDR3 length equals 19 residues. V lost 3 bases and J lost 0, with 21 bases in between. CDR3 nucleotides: TGTGCCAGTAGTATTGGGCGGAACTTACCTCCGTCTAGCAATCAGCCCCAGCATTTT. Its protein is CASSIGRNLPPSSNQPQHF. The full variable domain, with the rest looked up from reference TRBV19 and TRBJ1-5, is DGGITQSPKYLFRKEGQNVTLSCEQNLNHDAMYWYRQDPGQGLRLIYYSQIVNDFQKGDIAEGYSVSREKKESFPLTVTSAQKNPTAFYLCASSIGRNLPPSSNQPQHFGDGTRLSIL.

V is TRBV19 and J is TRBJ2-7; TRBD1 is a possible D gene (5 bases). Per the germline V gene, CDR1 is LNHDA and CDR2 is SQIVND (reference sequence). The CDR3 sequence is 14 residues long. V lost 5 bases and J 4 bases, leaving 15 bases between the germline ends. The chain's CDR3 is CASSSTAGGYEQYF. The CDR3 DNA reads TGTGCCAGTAGTTCGACAGCTGGTGGTTACGAGCAGTACTTC.

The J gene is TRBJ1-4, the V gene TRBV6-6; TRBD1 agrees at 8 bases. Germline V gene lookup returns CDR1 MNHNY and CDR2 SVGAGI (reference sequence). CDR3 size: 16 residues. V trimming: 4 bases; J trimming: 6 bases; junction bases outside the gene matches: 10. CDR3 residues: CASSSHRGGADEKLFF. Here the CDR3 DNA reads TGTGCCAGCAGTTCCCACAGGGGGGGGGCGGATGAAAAACTGTTTTTT.

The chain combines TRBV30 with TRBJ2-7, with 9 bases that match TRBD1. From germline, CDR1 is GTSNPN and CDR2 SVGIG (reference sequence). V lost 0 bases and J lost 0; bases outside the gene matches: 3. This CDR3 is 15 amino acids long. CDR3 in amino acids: CAWSVGTGSSYEQYF. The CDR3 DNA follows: TGTGCCTGGAGTGTAGGGACAGGGTCCTCCTACGAGCAGTACTTC.

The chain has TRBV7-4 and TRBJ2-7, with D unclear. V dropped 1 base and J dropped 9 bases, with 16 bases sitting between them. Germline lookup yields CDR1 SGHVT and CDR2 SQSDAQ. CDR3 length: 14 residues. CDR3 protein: CASSLVSTGGWQYF. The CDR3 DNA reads TGTGCCAGCAGCTTAGTGAGTACGGGTGGGTGGCAGTACTTC. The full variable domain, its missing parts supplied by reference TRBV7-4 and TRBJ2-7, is GAGVSQSPRYKVAKRGRDVALRCDSISGHVTLYWYRQTLGQGSEVLTYSQSDAQRDKSGRPSGRFSAERPERSVSTLKIQRTEQGDSAVYLCASSLVSTGGWQYFGPGTRLTVT.

CDR3 loop: CASSLPAWEGLPRELFF. The CDR3, as DNA: TGTGCCAGCAGCCTACCAGCTTGGGAGGGCCTCCCCCGGGAGCTGTTTTTT. The gene calls are TRBV5-6 and TRBJ2-2; TRBD2 aligns across 7 bases. The germline V gene has CDR1 SGHDT and CDR2 YYEEEE. This CDR3 comprises 17 residues. J lost 9 bases, V lost 4 bases, and 18 bases had no gene match.

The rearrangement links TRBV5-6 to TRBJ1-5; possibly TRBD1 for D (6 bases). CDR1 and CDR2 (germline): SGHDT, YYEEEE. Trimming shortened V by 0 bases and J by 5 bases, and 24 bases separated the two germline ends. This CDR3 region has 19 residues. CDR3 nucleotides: TGTGCCAGCAGCTTGGGGGCCCACCGAAAAGGGCCAGGGGATCAGCCCCAGCATTTT. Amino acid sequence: CASSLGAHRKGPGDQPQHF.

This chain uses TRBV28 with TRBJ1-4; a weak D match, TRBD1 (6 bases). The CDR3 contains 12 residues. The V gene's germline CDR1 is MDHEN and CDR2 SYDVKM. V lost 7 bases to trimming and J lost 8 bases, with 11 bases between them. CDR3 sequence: CASNQGGEKLFF. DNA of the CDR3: TGTGCCAGCAATCAAGGGGGAGAAAAACTGTTTTTT.

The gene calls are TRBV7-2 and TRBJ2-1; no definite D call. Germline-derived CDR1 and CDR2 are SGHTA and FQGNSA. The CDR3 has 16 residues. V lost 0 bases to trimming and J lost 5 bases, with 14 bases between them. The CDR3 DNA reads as TGTGCCAGCAGCTTAGCCCTAACCCCTGGGAACAATGAGCAGTTCTTC. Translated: CASSLALTPGNNEQFF.

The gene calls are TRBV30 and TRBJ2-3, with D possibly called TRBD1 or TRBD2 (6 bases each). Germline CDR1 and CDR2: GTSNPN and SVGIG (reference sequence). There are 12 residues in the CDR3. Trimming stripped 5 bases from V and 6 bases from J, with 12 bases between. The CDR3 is CAWSGGGDTQYF. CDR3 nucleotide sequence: TGTGCCTGGTCTGGAGGGGGGGATACGCAGTATTTT.

Here the CDR3 DNA reads TGTGCCAGCAGAGCTATCGACCTTGGGGACACTGAAGCTTTCTTT. It specifies CASRAIDLGDTEAFF. The chain carries TRBV5-4 and TRBJ1-1; no definite D call. The V gene's germline CDR1 is SGHNT and CDR2 YYREEE (reference sequence). Trimming stripped 5 bases from V and 3 bases from J, with 17 bases between. The CDR3 length is 15 residues.

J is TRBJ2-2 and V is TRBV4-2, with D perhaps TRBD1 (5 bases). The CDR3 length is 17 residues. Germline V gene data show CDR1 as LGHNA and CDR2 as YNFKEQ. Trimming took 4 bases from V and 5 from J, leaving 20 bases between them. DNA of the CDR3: TGTGCCAGCAGCCCTCCGTGGGGCGGAGAGAAGACCGGGGAGCTGTTTTTT. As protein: CASSPPWGGEKTGELFF.

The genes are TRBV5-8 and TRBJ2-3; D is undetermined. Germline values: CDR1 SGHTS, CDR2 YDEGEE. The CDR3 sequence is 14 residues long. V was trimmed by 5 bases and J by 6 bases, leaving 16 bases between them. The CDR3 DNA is TGTGCCAGCAGACACGTCCCTGTCATCGATACGCAGTATTTT. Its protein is CASRHVPVIDTQYF.

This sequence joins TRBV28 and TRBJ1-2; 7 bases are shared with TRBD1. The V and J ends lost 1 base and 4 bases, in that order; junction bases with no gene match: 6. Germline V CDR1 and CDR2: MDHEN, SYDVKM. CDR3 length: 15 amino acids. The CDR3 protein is CASSLSPRDSYGYTF. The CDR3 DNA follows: TGTGCCAGCAGTTTATCCCCCCGGGACAGCTATGGCTACACCTTC.

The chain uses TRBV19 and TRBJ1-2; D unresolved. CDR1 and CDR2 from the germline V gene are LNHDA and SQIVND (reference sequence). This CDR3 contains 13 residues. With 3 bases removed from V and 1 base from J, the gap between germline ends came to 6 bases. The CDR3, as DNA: TGTGCCAGTAGTATTCAGATTAACTATGGCTACACCTTC. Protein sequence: CASSIQINYGYTF.

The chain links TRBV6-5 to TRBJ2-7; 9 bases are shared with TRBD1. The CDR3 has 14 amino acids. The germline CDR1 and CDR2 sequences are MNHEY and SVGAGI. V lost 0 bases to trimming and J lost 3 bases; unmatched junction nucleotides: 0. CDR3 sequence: CASSYSTGGYEQYF. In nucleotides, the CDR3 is TGTGCCAGCAGTTACTCGACAGGGGGCTACGAGCAGTACTTC.